This T cell receptor (beta chain) originates from a study of Graves' ophthalmopathy and Graves' hyperthyroidism. Study information: Researchers obtained peripheral blood at initial diagnosis, before any treatment had begun. General study points: Most thyroid-expanded clonotypes exceeding 0.001 frequency were also found in blood.

This clonotype occurred once. Its antigen is currently unknown. A much larger clonotype is one base distant, so this may be a read error. Amplification from RNA transcripts yielded the TCR beta CDR3 regions. Scientists carried out first-round RT-PCR using HTBI primers and then a second-round multiplex PCR. A single record per CDR3 protein comes from TCRdb applying MiXCR to the multiplex PCR reads. The sample records about 370,000 distinct CDR3 sequences, about a sixth being singletons. Stable hyperthyroidism meant no progression to ophthalmopathy within 18 months of follow-up. Uncontrolled infections, pregnancy, lactation or other autoimmune diseases led to patient exclusion. There are 14 residues in the CDR3. CDR1 and CDR2 from the germline V gene are LNHDA and SQIVND (reference sequence). After removal of 3 bases from V and 0 bases from J, the junction contained 0 bases not matched to a gene.

This chain links TRBV19 with TRBJ2-7; the match to TRBD1 covers 9 bases. Sequencing used peripheral blood. This TCR came from an adult woman with stable Graves' hyperthyroidism. The CDR3 sequence: CASSMTGGSYEQYF. The DNA for the CDR3 is TGTGCCAGTAGTATGACAGGGGGCTCCTACGAGCAGTACTTC.